Shown below are 3 T cell receptor beta chains from a single sample sequenced in a study of CD8+CD57+ T cells in acquired aplastic anemia. The sequenced patients had an expansion of CD8+CD57+ cells seen by flow cytometry. The study profiled TCR beta VDJ and CDR3 using genomic DNA as template. A single record per CDR3 protein comes from TCRdb applying MiXCR to the reads. This table has about 160,000 distinct CDR3 sequences, more than 45% appearing once. Material: sorted CD4+, CD8+, or CD8+CD57+ T cells (not recorded which) from PBMCs. These receptors were taken from a human donor with aplastic anemia.

In regard to this clonotype: A much bigger clone sits one base away, suggesting this may be a read error. The chain is built from TRBV5-1 and TRBJ2-5; 9 bases agree with TRBD1. Germline-derived CDR1 and CDR2 are SGHRS and YFSETQ. CDR3 length: 15 amino acids. V gave up 4 bases and J gave up 7 bases; unmatched junction bases: 11. Here the CDR3 reads CASSRPQGADGTQYF. The CDR3 nucleotides are TGCGCCAGCAGCCGACCACAGGGGGCGGATGGGACCCAGTACTTC.

In its sample, this clonotype was seen once. The CDR3, as DNA: TGTGCCAGCAGTTGGTCGGCAAATCAGCCCCAGCATTTT. Translating gives CASSWSANQPQHF. This chain links TRBV12-3 or TRBV12-4 with TRBJ1-5, with D uncertain. V was pared by 4 bases and J by 4 bases, with 8 bases between. The CDR3 extends over 13 amino acids.

CDR3 loop: CASSYSRGAYNEQFF. The CDR3 DNA reads as TGTGCCAGCAGTTACTCGCGGGGCGCGTACAATGAGCAGTTCTTC. V usage is TRBV6-5 and J usage is TRBJ2-1, with a possible D match to TRBD2 (6 bases). V lost 0 bases and J 4 bases, leaving 10 bases between the germline ends. The CDR3 is 15 residues long. Germline V gives CDR1 MNHEY, CDR2 SVGAGI.